The 15 T cell receptor beta chains given below trace back to one sample, sequenced in a study of T cell clonality in common variable immunodeficiency. Points from the study as a whole: Fewer deletions and N-nucleotide insertions were reportedly seen in common variable immunodeficiency TCR beta sequences.

Antigen specificity for these receptors is unknown. The table came from immunoSEQ multiplex PCR; TCRdb's copy has only in-frame clones and leaves some out. Found here are under 40,000 clones, no singletons; the ten largest cover about 5%. Source material: peripheral blood mononuclear cells. These receptors were collected from a human donor with common variable immunodeficiency.

The CDR3 loop reads CSARAPGGEDSPLHF. Incomplete CDR3 DNA: TGCAGTGCTAGAGCCCCCGGCGGGGAGGACTCACCC. V gene TRBV20-1 combines with J gene TRBJ1-6; no reliable D call. The read falls 3 residues short of the CDR3 end, and the missing part is taken from the germline J gene. V was cut by 1 base and J by 10 bases, with 17 bases left in between. This CDR3 has 15 amino acids. The germline gives CDR1 DFQATT, CDR2 SNEGSKA (reference sequence).

The table lists this clone with many counts. The missing CDR3 end, 3 residues past where the read stops, is filled in from the germline J gene. The chain uses TRBV5-1 and TRBJ1-2; tentatively, D is TRBD1 (6 bases). Germline CDR1 SGHRS, CDR2 YFSETQ. CDR3 size: 15 residues. The germline V and J ends were trimmed by 4 bases and 4 bases, with 17 bases remaining between them. The sequenced part of the CDR3 DNA is TGCGCCAGCAGCGACGGGCAGGGGCTTTCCTATGGC. This codes for CASSDGQGLSYG. The CDR3 in full is CASSDGQGLSYGYTF.

In the case of this clone: The CDR3 end is not reached by the read, which stops 3 residues before it; the germline J gene fills it in. V is TRBV30 and J is TRBJ2-5; 9 bases map to TRBD2. Germline loops: CDR1 GTSNPN, CDR2 SVGIG (reference sequence). V shed 2 bases, J shed 4 bases, and the junction held 8 bases outside the gene matches. This CDR3 has 15 residues. CDR3 sequence reads: CAWSHGRGGGETQYF. CDR3 DNA, as far as it was read: TGTGCCTGGAGTCATGGGCGGGGGGGCGGAGAGACC.

This clone came up a few times. Read data end 3 residues before the CDR3 end; the end is taken from the germline J gene. This rearrangement joins TRBV19 to TRBJ2-7; possible D gene TRBD2, 6 bases. CDR1 LNHDA and CDR2 SQIVND come from the germline V gene (reference sequence). The CDR3 has 16 amino acids. V was shortened by 3 bases and J by 3 bases, with 18 bases between the two germline ends. The CDR3 bases that were read are TGTGCCAGTAGTATGGCCGGGGGAAATTCCCTCTACGAG. Translation: CASSMAGGNSLYE. The CDR3 as a whole reads CASSMAGGNSLYEQYF.

This clone showed up many times. Read sequence stops 3 residues before the CDR3 end, and the germline J gene provides the missing end. The chain uses TRBV7-2 and TRBJ2-5; D possibly corresponds to TRBD1 (7 bases). Trimming stripped 2 bases from V and 4 bases from J, with 11 bases between. The CDR3 extends over 14 amino acids. CDR1 and CDR2 (germline): SGHTA, FQGNSA. CDR3 DNA (partial): TGTGCCAGCAGCTTACAGGGGGGTACAGAGACC. It codes for CASSLQGGTET. The complete CDR3 protein is CASSLQGGTETQYF.

This clone was detected ten times or more. The CDR3 is cut off 3 residues early in the read; its end comes from the germline J gene. The chain employs TRBV18 and TRBJ2-7, with 9 bases identical to TRBD1. Germline V gene lookup returns CDR1 KGHSH and CDR2 LQKENI. With 4 bases clipped from V and 3 bases from J, the junction kept 4 bases outside the gene matches. This CDR3 is 14 amino acids long. The CDR3: CASSLRDRVYEQYF. CDR3 bases read: TGTGCCAGCTCACTCCGGGACAGGGTCTACGAG. Looking up the rest from reference TRBV18 and TRBJ2-7 gives the full variable domain: NAGVMQNPRHLVRRRGQEARLRCSPMKGHSHVYWYRQLPEEGLKFMVYLQKENIIDESGMPKERFSAEFPKEGPSILRIQQVVRGDSAAYFCASSLRDRVYEQYFGPGTRLTVT.

This clone was seen ten or more times. The read terminates 3 residues ahead of where the CDR3 ends, so the germline J gene completes it. The identical CDR3 is also encoded by other nucleotide sequences in the sample. The J gene is TRBJ2-7, the V gene TRBV20-1, with 9 bases that match TRBD1. With V trimmed by 5 bases and J by 2 bases, 7 bases remained unmatched. This CDR3 is 14 amino acids long. Germline assignment: CDR1 DFQATT and CDR2 SNEGSKA (reference sequence). CDR3 DNA (partial): TGCAGTGCTGTGGGACAGGGAGGCGCCTACGAG. It yields the protein CSAVGQGGAYE. The whole CDR3 protein is CSAVGQGGAYEQYF.

This clone was recorded a few times. Read coverage stops 3 residues before the CDR3 terminus; the germline J gene supplies the remainder. This chain connects TRBV19 to TRBJ2-3; TRBD2 matches 11 bases. Germline trimming cut 6 bases from V and 2 bases from J; bases unmatched to any gene: 4. Germline loops: CDR1 LNHDA, CDR2 SQIVND (reference sequence). The CDR3 contains 15 residues. The CDR3 here is CASRGLAEFTDTQYF. Partial CDR3 DNA: TGTGCCAGTAGGGGACTAGCGGAGTTCACAGATACG. The whole variable domain, remainder taken from reference TRBV19 and TRBJ2-3, is DGGITQSPKYLFRKEGQNVTLSCEQNLNHDAMYWYRQDPGQGLRLIYYSQIVNDFQKGDIAEGYSVSREKKESFPLTVTSAQKNPTAFYLCASRGLAEFTDTQYFGPGTRLTVL.

As regards this clone: The sequence runs out 3 residues before the end of the CDR3; the remainder is reconstructed from the germline J gene. V gene TRBV6-1 combines with J gene TRBJ1-2, with 8 bases fitting TRBD1. V was pared by 3 bases and J by 6 bases, with 6 bases of the junction left unmatched. The CDR3 is made up of 14 amino acids. Germline assignment: CDR1 MNHNS and CDR2 SASEGT. The CDR3: CASSETGAQNGYTF. CDR3 bases read: TGTGCCAGCAGTGAGACAGGGGCGCAGAATGGC.

The table lists this clone with many counts. The read halts 3 residues ahead of the CDR3 end, with the missing end drawn from the germline J gene. The chain combines TRBV18 with TRBJ1-2; weak D call: TRBD1 (5 bases). CDR3 length: 14 amino acids. V was shortened by 3 bases and J by 5 bases, with 13 bases between the two germline ends. CDR1 and CDR2 (germline): KGHSH, LQKENI. CDR3 protein: CASSPEGLAYGYTF. Partial CDR3 DNA: TGTGCCAGCTCACCGGAGGGGTTGGCATATGGC.

This clone was seen repeatedly, ten times or more. The read terminates 3 residues before the CDR3 end, so the remaining end is supplied by the germline J gene. The chain carries TRBV30 and TRBJ2-2, with 7 nucleotides matching TRBD1. Germline V lookup: CDR1 GTSNPN, CDR2 SVGIG (reference sequence). The V segment lost 2 bases and the J segment 5 bases; nucleotides outside the gene matches: 2. The CDR3 extends over 13 amino acids. The CDR3 sequence: CAWSSGQTGELFF. Incomplete CDR3 DNA: TGTGCCTGGAGTTCGGGACAGACCGGGGAG.

This clone was observed a few times. The CDR3 end is not reached by the read, which stops 3 residues before it; the germline J gene fills it in. The chain combines TRBV6-2 or TRBV6-3 with TRBJ1-1, with 7 bases matching TRBD1. The CDR3 contains 14 residues. CDR1 is MNHEY and CDR2 is SVGEGT in the germline V gene. The CDR3 loop is CASSDRDPRRGAFF. The part of the CDR3 DNA that was read is TGTGCCAGCAGCGACAGGGACCCCCGGAGGGGA.

This clone was recorded a few times. The DNA ends 3 residues before the CDR3 does, and the rest of the CDR3 is filled in from the germline J gene. The V and J genes are TRBV20-1 and TRBJ2-5; TRBD1 matches 7 bases. V was pared by 2 bases and J by 0 bases, with 9 bases of the junction left unmatched. The CDR3 contains 16 residues. The germline V gene has CDR1 DFQATT and CDR2 SNEGSKA (reference sequence). The CDR3 bases that were read are TGCAGTGCTAGACGATTGGGACAGCGGTACCAAGAGACC. This translates into CSARRLGQRYQET. The CDR3 reads in full as CSARRLGQRYQETQYF.

The sample holds many counts of this clone. With the read ending 3 residues before the CDR3 end, the germline J gene is used to fill in that end. The genes are TRBV13 and TRBJ2-6; perhaps TRBD2 as D (7 bases). Germline CDR1 reads PRHDT; CDR2 reads FYEKMQ (reference sequence). The CDR3 is 17 amino acids. Trimming left V 8 bases short and J 0 bases short, with 17 bases between. Partial CDR3 DNA: TGTGCCAGCGTAAGGACGGGGGGCCCCTCTGGGGCCAACGTC. It specifies CASVRTGGPSGANV. The CDR3 as a whole reads CASVRTGGPSGANVLTF.

A remark on this clone: From the germline J gene comes the end of the CDR3, since the read stops 3 residues before it. This chain links TRBV30 with TRBJ2-2, with a possible D match to TRBD2 (6 bases). Germline V gene sequence: CDR1 GTSNPN, CDR2 SVGIG (reference sequence). The CDR3 covers 14 residues. With 3 bases removed from V and 5 bases from J, the gap between germline ends came to 13 bases. CDR3 residues: CAWSFGTQTGELFF. The CDR3 bases that were read are TGTGCCTGGAGCTTTGGGACTCAAACCGGGGAG.